The 32 T cell receptor beta chains below come from one sample, sequenced in a study of T-cell reconstitution after alpha-beta-depleted transplantation in children. A library of TCRbeta sequences, prepared with unique molecular identifiers, was generated. TCRdb used MiXCR to reprocess the PCR reads, holding one entry per CDR3 protein. The sample consists of 450,000 to 600,000 distinct CDR3 sequences, over 25% of them appearing once. The source material was PBMCs from the stem cell graft donor, sampled from the stem cell graft. The receptor source for this set is a human donor who donated a stem cell graft to a child with aplastic anemia.

V is TRBV20-1 and J is TRBJ2-6; D remains ambiguous. CDR1 DFQATT and CDR2 SNEGSKA come from the germline V gene (reference sequence). The CDR3 contains 14 residues. Trimming pared 6 bases from V and 0 bases from J, leaving 9 bases between. CDR3 DNA: TGCAGTGCCGTCCGGAGCTCTGGGGCCAACGTCCTGACTTTC. Its protein is CSAVRSSGANVLTF.

The J gene is TRBJ2-1, the V gene TRBV18; 8 bases are a match to TRBD2. This CDR3 is built from 17 residues. The J segment lost 2 bases and the V segment lost 4 bases, leaving 10 bases of the junction unmatched. Germline CDR1 KGHSH, CDR2 LQKENI. The CDR3 nucleotides are TGTGCCAGCTCACGGGTTGCGGGAGGCCTAACCTACAATGAGCAGTTCTTC. Translating it yields CASSRVAGGLTYNEQFF.

This clonotype has more than one count but fewer than ten. DNA for the CDR3: TGTGCCAGCAGCCTGGGGTCAGCCCCCTATGGCTACACCTTC. Translated, it gives CASSLGSAPYGYTF. The V call is TRBV5-6, the J call TRBJ1-2, with unresolved D. The CDR3 runs 14 residues. Germline V gene lookup returns CDR1 SGHDT and CDR2 YYEEEE. Trimming pared 4 bases from V and 4 bases from J, leaving 14 bases between.

V is TRBV20-1 and J is TRBJ2-1; D is tentatively TRBD1 or TRBD2 (5 bases each). The germline V and J ends were trimmed by 7 bases and 5 bases, with 18 bases remaining between them. CDR1 and CDR2 from the germline V gene are DFQATT and SNEGSKA (reference sequence). The CDR3 spans 14 residues. The DNA for the CDR3 is TGCAGTGTCCCCCGGGACCCTGGGAACAATGAGCAGTTCTTC. This gives the protein CSVPRDPGNNEQFF.

In regard to this clonotype: The junction differs from germline at one of its ends, possibly a read error. V usage is TRBV20-1 and J usage is TRBJ2-7; TRBD2 is a possible D gene (7 bases). Germline V lookup: CDR1 DFQATT, CDR2 SNEGSKA (reference sequence). The CDR3 length is 15 residues. The CDR3 here is CSARRGGPNSCEQYF. The DNA for the CDR3 is TGCAGTGCTAGAAGGGGGGGCCCGAACTCCTGCGAGCAGTACTTC.

The chain is built from TRBV18 and TRBJ2-1; no clear D. This CDR3 region has 14 residues. The V gene's germline CDR1 is KGHSH and CDR2 LQKENI. Between the trimmed V and J ends, which lost 4 bases and 0 bases, there was a span of 7 bases. The CDR3 sequence is CASSRSSSYNEQFF. The CDR3 nucleotides are TGTGCCAGCTCACGATCTAGCTCCTACAATGAGCAGTTCTTC. Complete variable domain (other parts from reference TRBV18 and TRBJ2-1): NAGVMQNPRHLVRRRGQEARLRCSPMKGHSHVYWYRQLPEEGLKFMVYLQKENIIDESGMPKERFSAEFPKEGPSILRIQQVVRGDSAAYFCASSRSSSYNEQFFGPGTRLTVL.

This clonotype turned up a few times. The genes are TRBV6-5 and TRBJ1-2; no clear D. V dropped 0 bases and J dropped 7 bases, with 21 bases sitting between them. This CDR3 is 17 amino acids long. Germline V gene sequence: CDR1 MNHEY, CDR2 SVGAGI. The CDR3 bases are TGTGCCAGCAGTTACTCGAAGGGCCCGTTTACTTTTGGTGGCTACACCTTC. This sequence encodes CASSYSKGPFTFGGYTF.

V is TRBV2 and J is TRBJ2-7, with 9 bases lining up with TRBD1. The CDR3 contains 14 residues. In germline, CDR1 is SNHLY, CDR2 FYNNEI. V lost 7 bases, J lost 4 bases, and 8 bases stayed unmatched. CDR3 sequence reads: CASTARTGEYEQYF. Written as DNA, the CDR3 is TGTGCCAGCACGGCCAGGACAGGGGAGTACGAGCAGTACTTC. Based on the CDR3 plus reference TRBV2 and TRBJ2-7, the full variable domain is EPEVTQTPSHQVTQMGQEVILRCVPISNHLYFYWYRQILGQKVEFLVSFYNNEISEKSEIFDDQFSVERPDGSNFTLKIRSTKLEDSAMYFCASTARTGEYEQYFGPGTRLTVT.

This clonotype was seen once. The chain employs TRBV5-1 and TRBJ2-2; D may be TRBD1 or TRBD2 (5 bases each). The germline gives CDR1 SGHRS, CDR2 YFSETQ. This CDR3 spans 16 amino acids. Trimming took off 0 bases at V and 2 bases at J, with 11 bases between the two ends. The CDR3 DNA reads TGCGCCAGCAGCTTGGGGGGACGGGTCAACACCGGGGAGCTGTTTTTT. As protein: CASSLGGRVNTGELFF.

The chain couples TRBV29-1 to TRBJ1-2, with a tentative D call TRBD1 (6 bases). Germline CDR1 SQVTM, CDR2 ANQGSEA. The CDR3 sequence is 13 residues long. The chain's CDR3 is CIVPHGQNYGYTF. In nucleotides, the CDR3 is TGCATCGTCCCGCACGGACAGAACTATGGCTACACCTTC. Variable domain in full (rest from reference TRBV29-1 and TRBJ1-2): SAVISQKPSRDICQRGTSLTIQCQVDSQVTMMFWYRQQPGQSLTLIATANQGSEATYESGFVIDKFPISRPNLTFSTLTVSNMSPEDSSIYLCIVPHGQNYGYTFGSGTRLTVV.

This clonotype has only one observation. The J gene is TRBJ2-3, the V gene TRBV3-1, with 7 bases identical to TRBD2. The CDR3 has 17 residues. Germline V gene lookup returns CDR1 LGHDT and CDR2 YNNKEL (reference sequence). With V trimmed by 0 bases and J by 2 bases, 8 bases remained unmatched. The DNA for the CDR3 is TGTGCCAGCAGCCAAGATGGGGCTAGCGGTTACACAGATACGCAGTATTTT. Its translation: CASSQDGASGYTDTQYF.

This clonotype was seen a few times. The V and J genes are TRBV19 and TRBJ2-2, with TRBD1 matching 12 bases. The junction had 4 bases not matched to a gene; V was cut back by 2 bases and J by 6 bases. From germline, CDR1 is LNHDA and CDR2 SQIVND (reference sequence). The CDR3 contains 16 residues. The CDR3 loop reads CASSIKGQGASGELFF. The CDR3 DNA reads as TGTGCCAGTAGTATAAAGGGACAGGGGGCATCCGGGGAGCTGTTTTTT.

The chain uses TRBV10-3 and TRBJ1-2, with TRBD1 matching 7 bases. The trim removed 3 bases at V and 4 bases at J, leaving 2 bases unmatched. Germline V lookup: CDR1 ENHRY, CDR2 SYGVKD. This CDR3 has 13 amino acids. The CDR3 region is CAISDRDSYGYTF. CDR3 nucleotides: TGTGCCATCAGTGATAGGGACAGCTATGGCTACACCTTC.

The chain recombines TRBV5-5 with TRBJ2-5; D gene ambiguous. V lost 4 bases and J 1 base, leaving 8 bases between the germline ends. The CDR3 covers 13 residues. Germline V gene data show CDR1 as SGHKS and CDR2 as YYEKEE (reference sequence). The CDR3 reads CASSRSFQETQYF. The CDR3 DNA reads TGTGCCAGCAGCAGATCATTCCAAGAGACCCAGTACTTC.

CDR3 sequence (DNA): TGTGCCAGCAGTTCATTTCCGGGACTAGCGGGACTCCAAGAGACCCAGTACTTC. The encoded protein is CASSSFPGLAGLQETQYF. This chain links TRBV3-1 with TRBJ2-5; 13 bases are shared with TRBD2. Germline V CDR1 and CDR2: LGHDT, YNNKEL (reference sequence). This CDR3 is built from 18 residues. Trimming took 6 bases from V and 1 from J; bases not matched to a gene: 11.

The genes are TRBV9 and TRBJ2-1; D is unresolved. V gave up 3 bases and J gave up 8 bases, with 12 bases separating them. CDR1 is SGDLS and CDR2 is YYNGEE in the germline V gene. The CDR3 runs to 13 residues. The CDR3 is CASSASFLDEQFF. As DNA, the CDR3 is TGTGCCAGCAGCGCCAGCTTCTTGGATGAGCAGTTCTTC.

The chain employs TRBV7-6 and TRBJ2-7; 11 bases agree with TRBD2. V lost 5 bases to trimming and J lost 3 bases; unmatched junction nucleotides: 3. Germline CDR1 reads SGHVS; CDR2 reads FNYEAQ. The CDR3 spans 14 residues. CDR3 nucleotide sequence: TGTGCCAGCAGCCAGGGACTAGCGGACTACGAGCAGTACTTC. Translated, it gives CASSQGLADYEQYF.

This clonotype was counted only a few times. The V and J genes are TRBV21-1 and TRBJ1-2; the D segment call TRBD1 is taken from the table without a DNA check. TRBV21-1 has pseudogene status. There are 15 residues in the CDR3. The CDR3 DNA reads as TGTGCCACCGGAGGGGGGGGCCGACCTGGGGGCGGCTACACCTTC. It specifies CATGGGGRPGGGYTF.

This clonotype turned up a few times. The rearrangement uses TRBV28 and TRBJ2-3; D is possibly TRBD1 (5 bases). The CDR3 runs to 15 residues. V was pared by 4 bases and J by 7 bases, with 18 bases between. In germline, CDR1 is MDHEN, CDR2 SYDVKM. In DNA form, the CDR3 reads TGTGCCAGCAGTTCTGAAGGGGCAGCAGCAAATACGCAGTATTTT. Its translation: CASSSEGAAANTQYF.

The chain uses TRBV10-3 and TRBJ1-1, with TRBD1 as a possible D gene (6 bases). CDR1 is ENHRY, CDR2 SYGVKD, per germline. V lost 3 bases to trimming and J lost 2 bases, with 13 bases between them. The CDR3 contains 15 residues. The DNA for the CDR3 is TGTGCCATCAGTGAAACGACAGGTTCAAACACTGAAGCTTTCTTT. As protein: CAISETTGSNTEAFF.

This clonotype was recorded many times. The chain couples TRBV5-1 to TRBJ2-1, with TRBD1 identical over 10 bases. Germline lookup yields CDR1 SGHRS and CDR2 YFSETQ. The J segment lost 4 bases and the V segment lost 1 base, leaving 5 bases of the junction unmatched. This CDR3 region has 16 residues. This chain's CDR3 is CASSLFRTGGYNEQFF. For the CDR3, the DNA is TGCGCCAGCAGCTTGTTTAGGACAGGGGGTTACAATGAGCAGTTCTTC.

The chain links TRBV15 to TRBJ1-5; no reliable D call. The CDR3 is 16 amino acids. Germline CDR1 and CDR2: LNHNV and YYDKDF (reference sequence). The V and J ends lost 0 bases and 1 base respectively, with 10 bases between them. CDR3 loop: CATSRDRNRSNQPQHF. The CDR3 nucleotides are TGTGCCACCAGCAGAGACAGAAATAGGAGCAATCAGCCCCAGCATTTT.

The rearrangement links TRBV20-1 to TRBJ2-1; 9 bases align to TRBD2. The CDR3 runs to 14 residues. V lost 8 bases to trimming and J lost 7 bases; unmatched junction nucleotides: 12. Germline assignment: CDR1 DFQATT and CDR2 SNEGSKA (reference sequence). CDR3 loop: CSSRASGTVNEQFF. The CDR3 DNA follows: TGCAGTAGTAGAGCTAGCGGGACGGTAAATGAGCAGTTCTTC.

This sequence joins TRBV7-8 and TRBJ1-5; tentatively, D is TRBD1 (5 bases). The V end was cut by 2 bases, the J end by 0 bases, with 11 bases between. The CDR3 sequence is 16 residues long. Germline CDR1 reads SGHVS; CDR2 reads FQNEAQ. CDR3 region: CASSLSVGHSNQPQHF. As DNA, the CDR3 is TGTGCCAGCAGCTTAAGCGTGGGGCATAGCAATCAGCCCCAGCATTTT.

This rearrangement joins TRBV29-1 to TRBJ2-1, with D unclear. The CDR3 runs to 14 residues. The V and J ends lost 0 bases and 7 bases respectively, with 13 bases between them. The germline gives CDR1 SQVTM, CDR2 ANQGSEA. CDR3: CSVEDLSAVNEQFF. In DNA form, the CDR3 reads TGCAGCGTTGAAGATCTTTCGGCAGTAAATGAGCAGTTCTTC.

The chain carries TRBV6-5 and TRBJ2-2, with TRBD2 matching 9 bases. The J segment lost 0 bases and the V segment lost 2 bases, leaving 4 bases of the junction unmatched. Germline CDR1 MNHEY, CDR2 SVGAGI. CDR3 size: 17 residues. This chain's CDR3 is CASSYPAGGSNTGELFF. In nucleotides, the CDR3 is TGTGCCAGCAGTTACCCAGCGGGAGGCTCGAACACCGGGGAGCTGTTTTTT.

The genes are TRBV18 and TRBJ1-4; D call uncertain. Trimming took off 3 bases at V and 5 bases at J, with 10 bases between the two ends. Looked up from germline, CDR1 is KGHSH and CDR2 is LQKENI. The CDR3 consists of 14 residues. The CDR3 loop is CASSPSGRNEKLFF. CDR3 bases: TGTGCCAGCTCACCTAGCGGAAGGAATGAAAAACTGTTTTTT.

This clonotype has only a few counts. V gene TRBV20-1 combines with J gene TRBJ2-5; D call uncertain. The CDR3 extends over 11 amino acids. V was trimmed by 3 bases and J by 4 bases, leaving 6 bases between them. The germline CDR1 and CDR2 sequences are DFQATT and SNEGSKA (reference sequence). This chain's CDR3 is CSARGRETQYF. The CDR3 bases are TGCAGTGCTAGGGGTCGAGAGACCCAGTACTTC.

V gene TRBV29-1 combines with J gene TRBJ2-3; 13 positions agree with TRBD2. V shed 6 bases, J shed 3 bases, and the junction held 3 bases outside the gene matches. The CDR3 spans 14 residues. Germline V lookup: CDR1 SQVTM, CDR2 ANQGSEA. For the CDR3, the DNA is TGCAGCGTACTAGCGGGAGGGCCGACAGATACGCAGTATTTT. Protein product: CSVLAGGPTDTQYF.

The chain carries TRBV20-1 and TRBJ2-5; D assignment may be TRBD1 or TRBD2 (5 bases each). Germline loops: CDR1 DFQATT, CDR2 SNEGSKA (reference sequence). Trimming took off 6 bases at V and 4 bases at J, with 18 bases between the two ends. The CDR3 length is 14 residues. The CDR3 is CSALGTLRVETQYF. CDR3 DNA sequence: TGCAGTGCCCTCGGGACGCTGAGGGTAGAGACCCAGTACTTC.

V usage is TRBV27 and J usage is TRBJ2-3; either TRBD1 or TRBD2 may supply D (6 bases each). V gave up 6 bases and J gave up 5 bases, with 21 bases separating them. There are 16 residues in the CDR3. Germline assignment: CDR1 MNHEY and CDR2 SMNVEV (reference sequence). The CDR3, as DNA: TGTGCCAGCAGGCCGACTAGGGGGAGGCAGGGAGATACGCAGTATTTT. Its protein product is CASRPTRGRQGDTQYF.

This chain links TRBV28 with TRBJ2-7; the D is unclear. CDR3 length: 14 amino acids. Trimming took off 5 bases at V and 3 bases at J, with 14 bases between the two ends. CDR1 is MDHEN and CDR2 is SYDVKM in the germline V gene. The CDR3 DNA sequence: TGTGCCAGCAGTCCCCACCCGATTGGCTACGAGCAGTACTTC. This translates into CASSPHPIGYEQYF.